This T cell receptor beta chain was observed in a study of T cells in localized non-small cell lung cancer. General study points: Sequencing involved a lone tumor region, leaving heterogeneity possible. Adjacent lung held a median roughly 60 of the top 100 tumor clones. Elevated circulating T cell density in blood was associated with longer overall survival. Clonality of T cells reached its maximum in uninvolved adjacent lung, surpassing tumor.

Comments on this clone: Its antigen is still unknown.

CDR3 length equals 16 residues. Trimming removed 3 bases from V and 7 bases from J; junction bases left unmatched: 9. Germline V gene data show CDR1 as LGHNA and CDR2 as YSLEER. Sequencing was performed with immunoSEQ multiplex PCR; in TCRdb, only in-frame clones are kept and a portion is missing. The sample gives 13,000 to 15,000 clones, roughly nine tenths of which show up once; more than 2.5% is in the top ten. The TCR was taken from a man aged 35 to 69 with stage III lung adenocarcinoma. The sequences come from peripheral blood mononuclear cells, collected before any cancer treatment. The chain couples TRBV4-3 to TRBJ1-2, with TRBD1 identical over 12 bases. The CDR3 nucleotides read TGCGCCAGCAGCCAGGAGCTCGGGACAGGGGGCTTTGGCTACACCTTC. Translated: CASSQELGTGGFGYTF.